These 26 T cell receptor beta chains were sequenced from one sample in a study of blood T cell repertoires in COVID-19 (dated by TCRdb to 2020 to 2021). Library prep was done by the immunoSEQ multiplex PCR assay. TCRdb carries this immuneACCESS record with in-frame sequences only. Its versions omit some clonotypes, under half of them owing to an unresolved V gene in the studies checked, with the rest unexplained. This sample has 40,000 to 45,000 clones in its table, and just under 70% of those were observed once. The ten largest clones take up about 5.9% of the sample. Sequencing was carried out using peripheral blood. Receptor source: a man aged 80 or over with acute or convalescent COVID-19.

This chain links TRBV7-8 with TRBJ2-1; TRBD2 matches at 10 bases. This CDR3 comprises 17 residues. Per germline, CDR1 SGHVS and CDR2 FQNEAQ. Trimming at V came to 0 bases and at J to 4 bases, leaving 6 bases not matched to a gene. This CDR3 reads CASSLAGASGGYNEQFF. CDR3 bases: TGTGCCAGCAGCTTAGCGGGGGCTAGCGGGGGATACAATGAGCAGTTCTTC.

The chain carries TRBV29-1 and TRBJ2-7; 8 nucleotides line up with TRBD1. The V gene end was trimmed by 2 bases and the J gene end by 4 bases; junction bases not matched to a gene: 1. Looked up from germline, CDR1 is SQVTM and CDR2 is ANQGSEA. The CDR3 is made up of 12 amino acids. CDR3 in DNA: TGCAGCGTTGAACAGGGGGCATACGAGCAGTACTTC. As protein: CSVEQGAYEQYF.

The genes are TRBV5-1 and TRBJ1-2, with 8 bases matching TRBD1. V dropped 7 bases and J dropped 3; count of bases not matched to a gene: 8. CDR1 and CDR2 from the germline V gene are SGHRS and YFSETQ. The CDR3 has 14 amino acids. CDR3 DNA sequence: TGCGCCAGCCGGGAGGAGACAGGGGACTATGGCTACACCTTC. It encodes CASREETGDYGYTF.

This clone has only a few counts. The chain carries TRBV7-6 and TRBJ2-2, with D maybe TRBD1 (6 bases). V was pared by 5 bases and J by 6 bases, with 13 bases between. Germline V lookup: CDR1 SGHVS, CDR2 FNYEAQ. The length of the CDR3 is 14 residues. In nucleotides, the CDR3 is TGTGCCAGCAGCCCAGGCACAGGGTCCGGGGAGCTGTTTTTT. It encodes CASSPGTGSGELFF.

The rearrangement uses TRBV6-6 and TRBJ2-5, with TRBD1 matching over 7 bases. V shed 6 bases and J 3 bases; nucleotides not matched to a gene: 7. Germline CDR1 reads MNHNY; CDR2 reads SVGAGI (reference sequence). This CDR3 is built from 14 residues. CDR3 nucleotides: TGTGCCAGCAGCTCTCGACAGGGAAAAGAGACCCAGTACTTC. This gives the protein CASSSRQGKETQYF.

The chain links TRBV5-8 to TRBJ2-1; 12 bases are a match to TRBD2. Germline V gene sequence: CDR1 SGHTS, CDR2 YDEGEE. V shed 0 bases and J 1 base; nucleotides not matched to a gene: 8. The CDR3 is made up of 19 amino acids. The CDR3 is CASSLVGLAGGPSYNEQFF. The CDR3 DNA follows: TGTGCCAGCAGCTTGGTTGGGCTAGCGGGGGGGCCTTCCTACAATGAGCAGTTCTTC.

The rearrangement uses TRBV4-2 and TRBJ2-2; TRBD2 matches 8 bases. The V gene's germline CDR1 is LGHNA and CDR2 YNFKEQ. J gave up 1 base and V 4 bases, and 2 bases lay outside the gene matches. The CDR3 length is 15 residues. The CDR3 DNA reads as TGTGCCAGCAGCCTCACTAGCGGGAACACCGGGGAGCTGTTTTTT. It codes for CASSLTSGNTGELFF.

The chain joins TRBV21-1 to TRBJ2-7; the table's D call of TRBD1 was not tested on the DNA. TRBV21-1 is annotated as a pseudogene. The CDR3 runs to 13 residues. The CDR3 spells CASSTGGANEQYF. The CDR3 DNA sequence: TGTGCCAGCAGTACAGGGGGCGCTAACGAGCAGTACTTC.

DNA for the CDR3: TGTGCCAGCAGCCAAGAAGGAGAGAAATCCTACGAGCAGTACTTC. This codes for CASSQEGEKSYEQYF. The chain is built from TRBV3-1 (or the pseudogene TRBV3-2) and TRBJ2-7; D is unclear. CDR3 length: 15 residues. V was cut by 0 bases and J by 1 base, with 10 bases left in between. Germline V gene data show CDR1 as LGHDT and CDR2 as YNNKEL (reference sequence).

This chain's CDR3 is CASSERQGRSTDTQYF. The CDR3 nucleotides read TGTGCCAGCAGCGAAAGACAGGGAAGAAGTACAGATACGCAGTATTTT. V is TRBV9 and J is TRBJ2-3, with 7 bases that match TRBD1. Germline V gene data show CDR1 as SGDLS and CDR2 as YYNGEE. Trimming at V came to 3 bases and at J to 3 bases, leaving 10 bases not matched to a gene. CDR3 length: 16 residues.

V and J are TRBV5-5 and TRBJ2-5, with 8 bases identical to TRBD2. CDR1 and CDR2 (germline): SGHKS, YYEKEE (reference sequence). The CDR3 contains 16 residues. Losses at the gene ends were 4 bases for V and 3 bases for J; bases not matched to a gene: 11. The CDR3 DNA sequence: TGTGCCAGCAGCCAGGCGGGGGGTGATGGGGAAGAGACCCAGTACTTC. It specifies CASSQAGGDGEETQYF.

This chain connects TRBV10-2 to TRBJ2-2; weak D call: TRBD2 (6 bases). Between the trimmed V and J ends, which lost 0 bases and 4 bases, there was a span of 12 bases. The germline V gene has CDR1 WSHSY and CDR2 SAAADI. The CDR3 totals 16 residues. This CDR3 reads CASSESAGGSTGELFF. CDR3 bases: TGCGCCAGCAGTGAGTCTGCAGGAGGGAGCACCGGGGAGCTGTTTTTT.

This clone has more than one count but fewer than ten. V gene TRBV9 combines with J gene TRBJ1-4; TRBD1 is a possible D gene (6 bases). Germline CDR1 and CDR2: SGDLS and YYNGEE. There are 16 residues in the CDR3. Trimming pared 0 bases from V and 2 bases from J, leaving 11 bases between. CDR3 sequence: CASSVGSTGTNEKLFF. The CDR3 DNA reads TGTGCCAGCAGCGTAGGCTCGACAGGTACTAATGAAAAACTGTTTTTT.

The chain is built from TRBV29-1 and TRBJ1-1, with a weak D call TRBD1 (5 bases). Per germline, CDR1 SQVTM and CDR2 ANQGSEA. There are 12 residues in the CDR3. The germline V and J ends were trimmed by 7 bases and 1 base, with 10 bases remaining between them. CDR3 protein: CSASTENTEAFF. The CDR3 DNA follows: TGCAGCGCCTCGACAGAGAACACTGAAGCTTTCTTT.

The rearrangement links TRBV4-1 to TRBJ2-5; TRBD2 might be the D (5 bases). The V end lost 4 bases, the J end lost 5 bases, and 14 bases lay between the germline ends. The CDR3 has 14 residues. Germline V gene sequence: CDR1 MGHRA, CDR2 YSYEKL. In DNA, the CDR3 is TGCGCCAGCAGCCCCTCCCGGGAAGTGGAGACCCAGTACTTC. This encodes CASSPSREVETQYF.

This clone was seen just once. V gene TRBV7-2 combines with J gene TRBJ2-1, with TRBD2 matching over 14 bases. J was trimmed by 8 bases and V by 6 bases; bases with no gene match: 6. The CDR3 extends over 15 amino acids. Germline V lookup: CDR1 SGHTA, CDR2 FQGNSA. CDR3 amino acids: CASRSGLAGADEQFF. In nucleotides, the CDR3 is TGTGCCAGCAGGTCGGGACTAGCGGGAGCGGATGAGCAGTTCTTC.

This clone was detected once. V usage is TRBV15 and J usage is TRBJ1-2, with D unclear. Per the germline V gene, CDR1 is LNHNV and CDR2 is YYDKDF (reference sequence). This CDR3 region has 13 residues. Trimming shortened V by 0 bases and J by 7 bases, and 9 bases separated the two germline ends. The CDR3 DNA follows: TGTGCCACCAGCAGAGAGGCCTTCTCTGGCTACACCTTC. Translated: CATSREAFSGYTF.

The V call is TRBV10-3, the J call TRBJ2-1; TRBD1 is a possible D gene (6 bases). The germline CDR1 and CDR2 sequences are ENHRY and SYGVKD. Trimming left V 10 bases short and J 5 bases short, with 18 bases between. The CDR3 totals 14 residues. CDR3 region: CATSGDHADNEQFF. CDR3 sequence (DNA): TGTGCCACCTCAGGGGACCATGCGGACAATGAGCAGTTCTTC.

This chain uses TRBV9 with TRBJ1-1, with D hard to call. V was cut by 4 bases and J by 6 bases, with 16 bases left in between. CDR1 and CDR2 from the germline V gene are SGDLS and YYNGEE. The CDR3 covers 14 residues. DNA for the CDR3: TGTGCCAGCAGCTCACCCCCTTTGCGTTCTGAAGCTTTCTTT. Protein product: CASSSPPLRSEAFF.

The table lists this clone with many counts. J is TRBJ2-1 and V is TRBV7-6, with 7 bases aligning to TRBD1. Trimming cost V 1 base and J 4 bases; bases outside gene matches: 19. The germline V gene has CDR1 SGHVS and CDR2 FNYEAQ. The CDR3 loop spans 20 amino acids. This CDR3 reads CASSLERTVQSGQLYNEQFF. The CDR3 DNA follows: TGTGCCAGCAGCTTAGAAAGAACGGTGCAGTCGGGACAGCTTTACAATGAGCAGTTCTTC. Supplemented by reference TRBV7-6 and TRBJ2-1, the full variable domain reads GAGVSQSPRYKVTKRGQDVALRCDPISGHVSLYWYRQALGQGPEFLTYFNYEAQQDKSGLPNDRFSAERPEGSISTLTIQRTEQRDSAMYRCASSLERTVQSGQLYNEQFFGPGTRLTVL.

This clone was counted a few times. The chain recombines TRBV7-2 with TRBJ2-4, with 10 bases fitting TRBD2. Germline-derived CDR1 and CDR2 are SGHTA and FQGNSA. The CDR3 length is 17 residues. V gave up 0 bases and J gave up 9 bases; unmatched junction bases: 11. Written as DNA, the CDR3 is TGTGCCAGCAGCTTAGCGGGATTAGCGGGAGGTAGTACCATTCAGTACTTC. Amino acid sequence: CASSLAGLAGGSTIQYF.

The genes are TRBV6-6 and TRBJ2-2; TRBD2 might be the D (6 bases). Germline lookup yields CDR1 MNHNY and CDR2 SVGAGI (reference sequence). This CDR3 is 16 amino acids long. Trimming removed 0 bases at V and 7 bases at J, with 15 bases between. The CDR3 sequence: CASSYSSRESGGELFF. The CDR3 bases are TGTGCCAGCAGTTACTCGAGTCGGGAGTCGGGCGGGGAGCTGTTTTTT.

The rearrangement joins TRBV4-1 to TRBJ1-2; unclear D gene. From germline, CDR1 is MGHRA and CDR2 YSYEKL. Trimming removed 0 bases at V and 3 bases at J, with 5 bases between. The CDR3 spans 13 residues. The CDR3 reads CASSQDPDYGYTF. In DNA, the CDR3 is TGCGCCAGCAGCCAAGACCCGGACTATGGCTACACCTTC.

This chain joins TRBV19 and TRBJ2-6; 7 bases map to TRBD1. Trimming at V came to 7 bases and at J to 4 bases, leaving 19 bases not matched to a gene. Germline V gives CDR1 LNHDA, CDR2 SQIVND (reference sequence). This CDR3 is 19 amino acids long. CDR3 loop: CASILAPHRGPAGANVLTF. In nucleotides, the CDR3 is TGTGCCAGTATTCTCGCCCCCCACAGGGGACCGGCCGGGGCCAACGTCCTGACTTTC.

The chain is built from TRBV6-5 and TRBJ2-7, with TRBD2 as a possible D gene (6 bases). This CDR3 is built from 14 residues. Germline assignment: CDR1 MNHEY and CDR2 SVGAGI. Trimming stripped 6 bases from V and 3 bases from J, with 15 bases between. The CDR3 coding sequence is TGTGCCAGCAGACTTTCTAGCGCGAACTACGAGCAGTACTTC. Protein: CASRLSSANYEQYF.

The chain is built from TRBV4-2 and TRBJ1-3; D is perhaps TRBD1 (6 bases). In germline, CDR1 is LGHNA, CDR2 YNFKEQ. Between the trimmed V and J ends, which lost 1 base and 0 bases, there was a span of 7 bases. This CDR3 has 15 amino acids. DNA for the CDR3: TGTGCCAGCAGCCAAGGCAGGGGCTCTGGAAACACCATATATTTT. It encodes CASSQGRGSGNTIYF.